The entry below gives a single TCR beta chain sequence along with its context. Its antigen is currently not known. Within one base of it there is no much larger clone, and no base qualities were kept. The sample is drawn from a study of blood T cell repertoires in COVID-19 (TCRdb year 2020). For the study in its entirety: Collaborator samples came from the United States, Italy and Spain and covered acute and convalescent phases of COVID-19. The prospective study material was composed of cDNA or gDNA derived from T cells, B-cell-depleted T cells, or PBMCs. The dataset comprised deeply sampled blood TCRbeta repertoires from subjects exposed to, actively infected with, or recovered from COVID-19. Samples came from the ongoing ImmuneRACE study (first 160 participants) plus 1,254 subjects from 6 global collaborators. The repertoires were released in a freely available public database meant as a resource for research on the immune response to SARS-CoV-2. The sample metadata nearly always contained a de-identified subject ID, COVID-19 status, age in years and sex. Where HLA class I and class II types were available, the types were taken from metadata supplied by the sample provider, not from assay-based typing.

The immunoSEQ Assay, a bias-controlled multiplex PCR, was used to amplify TCRbeta CDR3 regions from genomic DNA. Concerning the study's data processing: The number of nucleated cells in each sample was estimated by amplification of reference gene primers within the assay. To quantify the absolute abundance of each unique TCRbeta CDR3 rearrangement, sequence reads were collapsed and filtered. For each sample, productive Simpson clonality was calculated by taking the square root of Simpson's diversity index across productive rearrangements. Sourced from immuneACCESS, this table was stored by TCRdb with only in-frame sequences that have V and J called. A share of the clones is absent; for the studies checked, an unresolved V gene accounts for under half, and the remainder has no known explanation. V and J calls and clone size are as listed in that table; D and trimming were resolved from the DNA. The sample table contains roughly 200,000 clones; only one count was recorded for under 90% of them. 18% of the sample is in the top ten clones.

The collaborating institutions used their own protocols to collect whole blood in K2EDTA tubes. For TCRbeta analysis, collaborators shipped samples in one of three forms: frozen whole blood, isolated PBMCs, or DNA extracted from either of those sample types. Overall study results and their limits: How much clinical and demographic metadata was included differed by source and by participant, and the metadata was provided uncurated.

The specimen sequenced was peripheral blood. The origin of this receptor is a woman of 80 years or more with active or convalescent COVID-19.

The CDR3 here reads CASSTAGGSDLVRYGYTF. DNA sequence: TGTGCCAGCAGCACCGCGGGGGGATCGGACCTAGTACGCTATGGCTACACCTTC. The chain joins TRBV7-8 to TRBJ1-2; TRBD1 is perhaps the D gene, given 5 matching bases. The V end loses 5 bases and the J end loses 4 bases, and a stretch of 26 bases separates them. The CDR3 starts with the cysteine, ends with the phenylalanine, and has 18 residues. The read is trimmed to its CDR3 DNA, 54 bases read in frame from base 1. According to the germline V gene, CDR1 reads SGHVS and CDR2 reads FQNEAQ.